The TCR beta chain described here comes from a study of cytomegalovirus exposure and HLA in healthy donors. The study ran its PCR with 60 Vbeta and 13 Jbeta primers. Libraries were prepared by immunoSEQ multiplex PCR; TCRdb keeps only in-frame clonotypes and omits some of them. The table shows 150,000 to 200,000 clones, with approximately 80% occurring only once. This CDR3 has 13 residues. The germline V and J ends were trimmed by 3 bases and 2 bases, with 7 bases remaining between them. Germline V gives CDR1 KGHSH, CDR2 LQKENI. This chain joins TRBV18 and TRBJ1-2; D gene ambiguous. Sequencing was performed on PBMCs. This clonotype was sampled from a woman aged 45-65 years in good health and CMV-seronegative. The CDR3 DNA reads as TGTGCCAGCTCACCCGGTAACAACTATGGCTACACCTTC. Translating gives CASSPGNNYGYTF.